This is a list of T cell receptor beta chains from one sample in a study of CD8 T cells in Susac syndrome. TCRdb reprocessed the immunoSEQ multiplex PCR reads via MiXCR and lists one record per CDR3 protein. The table shows 40,000 to 55,000 distinct CDR3 sequences, with 93% occurring only once. Sequenced material: CD8+ T cells from PBMCs. The receptors shown here come from a human donor with multiple sclerosis. The CDR3 runs from the conserved cysteine through the conserved F or W. The order of the fields is D gene, J gene, clone size, V gene, CDR3 protein, CDR3 DNA. D genes are given only for firm matches. The size of a clone is reported for some rows only, either as once, few or many, or as a class for expanded clones.

>-|TRBJ2-1|-|TRBV12-3/TRBV12-4
CASSFLLTQGGNEQFF
TGTGCCAGCAGTTTCCTCTTGACACAGGGAGGCAATGAGCAGTTCTTC
>-|TRBJ1-5|once|TRBV3-1
CASSHPSEQPQHF
TGTGCCAGCAGCCACCCGTCTGAACAGCCCCAGCATTTT
>-|TRBJ2-7|-|TRBV13
CASSLGPVYEQYF
TGTGCCAGCAGCTTAGGCCCCGTCTACGAGCAGTACTTC
>-|TRBJ2-5|-|TRBV28
CASSSGAGTQYF
TGTGCCAGCAGTTCAGGGGCCGGGACCCAGTACTTC
>-|TRBJ2-5|-|TRBV14
CASSHPHADQYF
TGTGCCAGCAGCCACCCCCATGCGGACCAGTACTTC
>-|TRBJ2-7|-|TRBV5-8
CASSLMGSYEQYF
TGTGCCAGCAGCCTGATGGGAAGCTACGAGCAGTACTTC
>-|TRBJ2-1|-|TRBV28
CASSSDLNEQFF
TGTGCCAGCAGTTCCGATTTAAATGAGCAGTTCTTC
>-|TRBJ1-1|-|TRBV12-3/TRBV12-4
CASSSPGRTEAFF
TGTGCCAGCAGTTCCCCGGGGAGGACTGAAGCTTTCTTT
>TRBD1|TRBJ2-7|-|TRBV4-3
CASSQWTGYEQYF
TGCGCCAGCAGCCAGTGGACAGGGTACGAGCAGTACTTC
>TRBD1|TRBJ1-1|-|TRBV4-3
CASSQELRDRGQLTEAFF
TGCGCCAGCAGCCAAGAGTTGAGGGACAGGGGGCAGTTAACTGAAGCTTTCTTT
>TRBD1|TRBJ2-7|-|TRBV7-8
CASSFLGEDRGIYEQYF
TGTGCCAGCAGCTTCCTAGGAGAGGACAGGGGGATATACGAGCAGTACTTC